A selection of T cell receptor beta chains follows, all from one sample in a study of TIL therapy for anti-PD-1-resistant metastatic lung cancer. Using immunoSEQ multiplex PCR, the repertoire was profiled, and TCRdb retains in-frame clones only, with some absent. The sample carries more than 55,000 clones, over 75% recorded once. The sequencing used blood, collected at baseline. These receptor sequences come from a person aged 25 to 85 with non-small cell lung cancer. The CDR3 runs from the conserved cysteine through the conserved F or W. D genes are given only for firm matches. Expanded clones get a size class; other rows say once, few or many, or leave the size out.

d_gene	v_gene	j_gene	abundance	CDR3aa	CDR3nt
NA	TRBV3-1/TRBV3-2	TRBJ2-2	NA	CASSQVMQSNPTGELFF	TGTGCCAGCAGCCAAGTCATGCAGTCAAACCCCACCGGGGAGCTGTTTTTT
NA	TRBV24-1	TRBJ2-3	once	CATSDYRVTDTQYF	TGTGCCACCAGTGATTACAGGGTTACAGATACGCAGTATTTT
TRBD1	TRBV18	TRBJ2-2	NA	CASSPSYRGPNTGELFF	TGTGCCAGCTCACCCTCTTACAGGGGCCCGAACACCGGGGAGCTGTTTTTT
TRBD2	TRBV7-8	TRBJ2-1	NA	CASNRGRGLDYNEQFF	TGTGCCAGCAACCGGGGGAGGGGCCTCGATTACAATGAGCAGTTCTTC
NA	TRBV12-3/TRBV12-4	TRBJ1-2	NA	CASSYRNYGYTF	TGTGCCAGCAGTTACAGGAACTATGGCTACACCTTC
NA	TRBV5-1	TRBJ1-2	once	CASSSGLSYGYTF	TGCGCCAGCAGTTCCGGACTCAGCTATGGCTACACCTTC
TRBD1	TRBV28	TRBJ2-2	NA	CASRARDSIYTGELFF	TGTGCCAGCAGAGCCCGGGACAGTATTTACACCGGGGAGCTGTTTTTT
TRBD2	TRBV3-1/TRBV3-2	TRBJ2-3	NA	CASSLRTSARDTQYF	TGTGCCAGCAGCCTTCGGACTAGCGCGAGGGATACGCAGTATTTT
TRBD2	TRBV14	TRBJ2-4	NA	CASSQVPHVERENIQYF	TGTGCCAGCAGCCAAGTTCCCCATGTGGAGCGGGAGAACATTCAGTACTTC
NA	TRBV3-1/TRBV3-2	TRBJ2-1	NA	CASSQVSGDNEQFF	TGTGCCAGCAGCCAAGTCTCCGGGGACAATGAGCAGTTCTTC
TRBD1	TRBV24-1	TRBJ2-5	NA	CATSDPGQGAETQYF	TGTGCCACCAGTGACCCGGGACAGGGGGCCGAGACCCAGTACTTC
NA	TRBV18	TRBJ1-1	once	CASSPPSLVWDIFF	TGTGCCAGCTCACCACCGTCATTGGTCTGGGATATTTTCTTT
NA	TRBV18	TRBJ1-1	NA	CASSPLRENTEAFF	TGTGCCAGCTCACCCCTCAGGGAAAACACTGAAGCTTTCTTT
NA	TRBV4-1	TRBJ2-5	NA	CASSQDAAPQETQYF	TGCGCCAGCAGCCAAGATGCGGCGCCCCAAGAGACCCAGTACTTC
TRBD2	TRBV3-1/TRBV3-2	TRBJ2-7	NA	CASSQGGLVQYF	TGTGCCAGCAGCCAAGGTGGACTAGTTCAATACTTC
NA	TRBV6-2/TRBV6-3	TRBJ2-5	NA	CASSYGEGARETQYF	TGTGCCAGCAGTTACGGGGAGGGGGCCCGGGAGACCCAGTACTTC
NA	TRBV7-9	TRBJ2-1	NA	CASSLLGTTSYNEQFF	TGTGCCAGCAGCTTATTAGGGACAACTTCCTACAATGAGCAGTTCTTC
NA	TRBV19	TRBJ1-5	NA	CASSPQAQGYNQPQHF	TGTGCCAGCTCACCCCAGGCACAGGGATACAATCAGCCCCAGCATTTT
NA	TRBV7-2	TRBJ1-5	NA	CASSPSGLTVQPQHF	TGTGCCAGCAGCCCCTCCGGACTAACGGTTCAGCCCCAGCATTTT
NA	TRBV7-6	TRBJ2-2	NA	CASSSGVAYRELFF	TGTGCCAGCAGCTCCGGCGTGGCCTATCGAGAGCTGTTTTTT
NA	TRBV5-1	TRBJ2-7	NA	CASSFDTYEQYF	TGCGCCAGCAGCTTCGACACCTACGAGCAGTACTTC
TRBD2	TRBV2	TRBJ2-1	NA	CASPGALASYNEQFF	TGTGCCAGCCCCGGCGCACTAGCGAGTTACAATGAGCAGTTCTTC